The 18 T cell receptor beta chains below come from one sample, sequenced in a study of fetal regulatory T cell absence and autoimmunity. The table came from immunoSEQ multiplex PCR; TCRdb's copy has only in-frame clones and leaves some out. The sample consists of about 95,000 clones, about three quarters of them appearing once. Sequencing input: pancreas tissue. All receptors derive from a male donor with IPEX syndrome.

The DNA for the CDR3 is TGTGCCAGCAGCCAGTCTAGCTACGAGCAGTACTTC. Translated, it gives CASSQSSYEQYF. This chain uses TRBV14 with TRBJ2-7, with D hard to call. CDR1 and CDR2 (germline): SGHDN, FVKESK. CDR3 size: 12 residues. The ends were cut back, 3 bases at V and 3 bases at J, with 6 bases in the middle.

This CDR3 is CASSLAGLPRAGQYF. The CDR3 DNA is TGTGCCAGCAGCTTAGCCGGACTCCCTAGGGCGGGGCAGTACTTC. V usage is TRBV7-9 and J usage is TRBJ2-7; D is perhaps TRBD2 (5 bases). Trimming cost V 0 bases and J 9 bases, with 18 bases left between them. Germline assignment: CDR1 SEHNR and CDR2 FQNEAQ (reference sequence). The CDR3 is 15 residues long. The full variable domain, its missing parts supplied by reference TRBV7-9 and TRBJ2-7, is DTGVSQNPRHKITKRGQNVTFRCDPISEHNRLYWYRQTLGQGPEFLTYFQNEAQLEKSRLLSDRFSAERPKGSFSTLEIQRTEQGDSAMYLCASSLAGLPRAGQYFGPGTRLTVT.

This chain links TRBV21-1 with TRBJ2-3; the table assigns TRBD2, which was not confirmed against the DNA. TRBV21-1 is tagged as a pseudogene. The CDR3 is made up of 14 amino acids. CDR3 bases: TGTGCCAGCACCGGGACTAGCGACACAGATACGCAGTATTTT. Protein sequence: CASTGTSDTDTQYF.

The V and J genes are TRBV11-2 and TRBJ2-6; the match to TRBD1 covers 7 bases. Germline-derived CDR1 and CDR2 are SGHAT and FQNNGV. The CDR3 runs 16 residues. V shed 0 bases and J 1 base; nucleotides not matched to a gene: 0. The CDR3 loop is CASSLDRGSGANVLTF. In nucleotides, the CDR3 is TGTGCCAGCAGCTTAGACAGGGGGTCTGGGGCCAACGTCCTGACTTTC.

This clone was recorded once. The chain joins TRBV10-2 to TRBJ2-7, with D possibly being TRBD2 (7 bases). The CDR3 spans 15 residues. The germline V and J ends were trimmed by 2 bases and 3 bases, with 14 bases remaining between them. Looked up from germline, CDR1 is WSHSY and CDR2 is SAAADI. The CDR3, as DNA: TGCGCCAGCAGTGAGGGGTGGGGGGGCCTCTACGAGCAGTACTTC. This gives the protein CASSEGWGGLYEQYF.

The V and J genes are TRBV28 and TRBJ2-3, with 14 bases that match TRBD2. V gave up 2 bases and J gave up 0 bases; unmatched junction bases: 7. CDR1 MDHEN and CDR2 SYDVKM come from the germline V gene. The CDR3 consists of 19 residues. The CDR3 here is CASSLGGLAGAGSTDTQYF. The CDR3, as DNA: TGTGCCAGCAGTTTAGGGGGACTAGCGGGAGCGGGAAGCACAGATACGCAGTATTTT.

This chain links TRBV7-8 with TRBJ2-7, with TRBD1 matching over 7 bases. V lost 1 base to trimming and J lost 0 bases; unmatched junction nucleotides: 0. The CDR3 length is 14 residues. Germline lookup yields CDR1 SGHVS and CDR2 FQNEAQ. The CDR3 loop is CASSLDRGSYEQYF. CDR3 DNA sequence: TGTGCCAGCAGCTTAGACAGGGGCTCCTACGAGCAGTACTTC.

The chain recombines TRBV10-3 with TRBJ1-2; D unclear. In germline, CDR1 is ENHRY, CDR2 SYGVKD. Trimming removed 8 bases from V and 1 base from J, with 8 bases in between. CDR3 length: 12 amino acids. The CDR3 bases are TGTGCCATCCGAAGGAGTAACTATGGCTACACCTTC. Its protein is CAIRRSNYGYTF.

This clone came up a few times. The rearrangement links TRBV5-6 to TRBJ1-1, with D unresolved. This CDR3 region has 13 residues. Trimming pared 2 bases from V and 3 bases from J, leaving 8 bases between. Germline V gene data show CDR1 as SGHDT and CDR2 as YYEEEE. As DNA, the CDR3 is TGTGCCAGCAGCTTATTCGGGGACACTGAAGCTTTCTTT. Its translation is CASSLFGDTEAFF.

V is TRBV11-2 and J is TRBJ1-3, with 9 bases aligning to TRBD1. The CDR3 runs to 15 residues. Per the germline V gene, CDR1 is SGHAT and CDR2 is FQNNGV. The trim removed 3 bases at V and 2 bases at J, leaving 2 bases unmatched. The DNA of the CDR3 is TGTGCCAGCAGCTTGCGACAGGGGGCTGGAAACACCATATATTTT. As protein: CASSLRQGAGNTIYF.

The chain recombines TRBV13 with TRBJ2-7, with D unresolved. The V gene lost 4 bases and the J gene lost 0 bases, with 7 bases spanning the gap. CDR3 length equals 13 residues. From germline, CDR1 is PRHDT and CDR2 FYEKMQ (reference sequence). The CDR3 loop is CASSSGRSYEQYF. The CDR3 DNA reads as TGTGCCAGCAGCTCCGGGCGCTCCTACGAGCAGTACTTC.

The rearrangement uses TRBV19 and TRBJ2-1; either TRBD1 or TRBD2 may supply D (5 bases each). The germline V gene encodes CDR1 LNHDA and CDR2 SQIVND (reference sequence). This CDR3 spans 15 amino acids. V lost 7 bases, J lost 5 bases, and 18 bases lay in between. The CDR3 region is CASTPTRGWDNEQFF. The CDR3 DNA follows: TGTGCCAGTACCCCCACGAGGGGTTGGGACAATGAGCAGTTCTTC. Full variable domain (rest looked up from reference TRBV19 and TRBJ2-1): DGGITQSPKYLFRKEGQNVTLSCEQNLNHDAMYWYRQDPGQGLRLIYYSQIVNDFQKGDIAEGYSVSREKKESFPLTVTSAQKNPTAFYLCASTPTRGWDNEQFFGPGTRLTVL.

This rearrangement joins TRBV2 to TRBJ2-7, with D tentatively TRBD2 (6 bases). CDR1 and CDR2 (germline): SNHLY, FYNNEI. V was pared by 4 bases and J by 4 bases, with 14 bases between. The CDR3 extends over 14 amino acids. In DNA, the CDR3 is TGTGCCAGCAGTGGGAGGGGCCTTCGTTACGAGCAGTACTTC. Protein sequence: CASSGRGLRYEQYF.

This sequence joins TRBV30 and TRBJ2-7; TRBD1 aligns across 7 bases. The CDR3 has 15 amino acids. Germline V gene sequence: CDR1 GTSNPN, CDR2 SVGIG (reference sequence). The V segment lost 2 bases and the J segment 5 bases; nucleotides outside the gene matches: 12. CDR3 amino acids: CAWSPTGTALNEQYF. In DNA form, the CDR3 reads TGTGCCTGGAGTCCAACCGGGACAGCGCTCAACGAGCAGTACTTC.

The chain carries TRBV19 and TRBJ2-3; D is uncertain. This CDR3 contains 14 residues. Germline assignment: CDR1 LNHDA and CDR2 SQIVND (reference sequence). Trimming removed 1 base from V and 4 bases from J, with 9 bases in between. The CDR3 sequence is CASSIVDLSDTQYF. The CDR3 bases are TGTGCCAGTAGTATAGTCGACCTCTCAGATACGCAGTATTTT.

The rearrangement links TRBV4-1 to TRBJ2-7; TRBD2 agrees at 8 bases. CDR1 is MGHRA, CDR2 YSYEKL, per germline. V lost 4 bases and J lost 5; bases outside the gene matches: 10. This CDR3 has 15 residues. CDR3 residues: CASSPLGLAGDEQYF. The DNA of the CDR3 is TGCGCCAGCAGCCCGCTTGGGCTAGCGGGTGACGAGCAGTACTTC.

The rearrangement uses TRBV6-1 and TRBJ1-5; D gene unclear. V gave up 3 bases and J gave up 7 bases, with 7 bases separating them. The V gene's germline CDR1 is MNHNS and CDR2 SASEGT. This CDR3 spans 12 amino acids. CDR3 DNA: TGTGCCAGCAGTGAGATCGGCCAGCCCCAGCATTTT. Protein product: CASSEIGQPQHF.

CDR3 sequence (DNA): TGTGCCAGCGGGCTAGCGGGAGGGTACTACGAGCAGTACTTC. Translated: CASGLAGGYYEQYF. The rearrangement joins TRBV5-4 to TRBJ2-7; 12 bases align to TRBD2. The germline V gene has CDR1 SGHNT and CDR2 YYREEE (reference sequence). Trimming removed 7 bases from V and 3 bases from J; junction bases left unmatched: 5. This CDR3 is built from 14 residues.